Following are 25 T cell receptor beta chains from one sample sequenced in a study of blood T cell repertoires in COVID-19. Sequencing used immunoSEQ multiplex PCR; TCRdb keeps in-frame clones, though not all of them. The sample includes roughly 300,000 clones, about nine tenths seen only once; the top ten take 1.5%. The material sequenced was peripheral blood. These receptors came from a middle-aged woman who had recovered from COVID-19.

The chain joins TRBV5-1 to TRBJ2-5; TRBD1 might be the D (6 bases). Germline V CDR1 and CDR2: SGHRS, YFSETQ. V shed 2 bases and J shed 2 bases, with 13 bases lying between them. CDR3 length equals 15 residues. The DNA for the CDR3 is TGCGCCAGCAGCTTCCAGGGACACACACAAGAGACCCAGTACTTC. This gives the protein CASSFQGHTQETQYF.

The rearrangement links TRBV5-1 to TRBJ1-1; tentatively, D is TRBD1 (6 bases). In germline, CDR1 is SGHRS, CDR2 YFSETQ. The CDR3 is 15 amino acids. Trimming removed 0 bases at V and 4 bases at J, with 13 bases between. Written as DNA, the CDR3 is TGCGCCAGCAGCTTGGAAGGGGGTATGAGCACTGAAGCTTTCTTT. This sequence encodes CASSLEGGMSTEAFF.

The chain recombines TRBV5-8 with TRBJ1-1; no reliable D call. Germline CDR1 SGHTS, CDR2 YDEGEE. The V and J ends lost 0 bases and 2 bases respectively, with 5 bases between them. This CDR3 spans 13 amino acids. The CDR3 bases are TGTGCCAGCAGCTTGGGGCCTAACACTGAAGCTTTCTTT. Encoded protein: CASSLGPNTEAFF. Full variable domain (outside the CDR3, taken from reference TRBV5-8 and TRBJ1-1): EAGVTQSPTHLIKTRGQQATLRCSPISGHTSVYWYQQALGLGLQFLLWYDEGEERNRGNFPPRFSGRQFPNYSSELNVNALELEDSALYLCASSLGPNTEAFFGQGTRLTVV.

Worth noting for this clone: Because the CDR3 is missing its conserved closing phenylalanine or tryptophan, this is likely a read error. The DNA is omitted, as the CDR3 cannot be located on it reliably, and the CDR3 follows TCRdb's listing. The CDR3 region is CAISPGTTPLL. The V and J genes are TRBV10-3 and TRBJ2-7; the table's D gene call, TRBD2, was not cross checked with the DNA. The CDR3 is made up of 11 amino acids, end residues included. The germline V gene encodes CDR1 ENHRY and CDR2 SYGVKD.

The J gene is TRBJ1-1, the V gene TRBV10-3; 7 nucleotides match TRBD1. Germline trimming cut 6 bases from V and 4 bases from J; bases unmatched to any gene: 11. The CDR3 is made up of 15 amino acids. CDR1 and CDR2 (germline): ENHRY, SYGVKD. The CDR3 DNA reads as TGTGCCATCAGCCTAGCCACAGGGGTGATCACTGAAGCTTTCTTT. Protein: CAISLATGVITEAFF.

V and J are TRBV7-9 and TRBJ1-5; unclear D gene. The germline gives CDR1 SEHNR, CDR2 FQNEAQ (reference sequence). The germline V and J ends were trimmed by 5 bases and 5 bases, with 7 bases remaining between them. The CDR3 has 12 amino acids. CDR3 amino acids: CASSEGDQPQHF. CDR3 nucleotide sequence: TGTGCCAGCAGCGAGGGAGATCAGCCCCAGCATTTT.

The chain links TRBV21-1 to TRBJ2-7; the tabulated D call, TRBD1, remains unverified against the DNA. TRBV21-1 is termed a pseudogene. The CDR3 runs 15 residues. This chain's CDR3 is CASSRQGWERDEQYF. The CDR3 region has the DNA TGTGCCAGCAGCAGACAGGGGTGGGAGAGGGACGAGCAGTACTTC.

The V call is TRBV6-5, the J call TRBJ1-2; 7 bases line up with TRBD1. In germline, CDR1 is MNHEY, CDR2 SVGAGI. V was clipped by 7 bases and J by 6 bases; unmatched bases: 5. The length of the CDR3 is 12 residues. The CDR3 DNA is TGTGCCAGCACCAAGACAGGGAATGGCTACACCTTC. Translation: CASTKTGNGYTF.

The V and J genes are TRBV7-8 and TRBJ1-1, with D perhaps matching TRBD1 (6 bases). Trimming shortened V by 4 bases and J by 3 bases, and 21 bases separated the two germline ends. The CDR3 runs to 17 residues. Germline assignment: CDR1 SGHVS and CDR2 FQNEAQ. This chain's CDR3 is CASSYAIIQGWDTEAFF. In nucleotides, the CDR3 is TGTGCCAGCAGCTACGCTATAATACAGGGCTGGGACACTGAAGCTTTCTTT. The full variable domain, in which reference TRBV7-8 and TRBJ1-1 provide the parts outside the CDR3, is GAGVSQSPRYKVAKRGQDVALRCDPISGHVSLFWYQQALGQGPEFLTYFQNEAQLDKSGLPSDRFFAERPEGSVSTLKIQRTQQEDSAVYLCASSYAIIQGWDTEAFFGQGTRLTVV.

The chain uses TRBV23-1 and TRBJ1-5, with 9 bases that match TRBD1. Being an ORF, TRBV23-1 has a function that is uncertain. The ends lost 3 bases at V and 3 bases at J; junction bases unmatched: 15. This CDR3 is built from 19 residues. This chain's CDR3 is CASSHSGTGRVRFNQPQHF. The CDR3 DNA reads TGCGCCAGCAGTCACTCCGGGACAGGGCGGGTCCGGTTCAATCAGCCCCAGCATTTT.

This clone was detected a few times. This chain uses TRBV2 with TRBJ2-3; D possibly corresponds to TRBD2 (6 bases). This CDR3 comprises 15 residues. V dropped 4 bases and J dropped 1 base, with 12 bases sitting between them. Germline values: CDR1 SNHLY, CDR2 FYNNEI. CDR3 sequence (DNA): TGTGCCAGCAGTGGCGGGGACGGGGGCACAGATACGCAGTATTTT. This sequence encodes CASSGGDGGTDTQYF.

The chain combines TRBV2 with TRBJ2-3; maybe TRBD2 (5 bases). From germline, CDR1 is SNHLY and CDR2 FYNNEI. V was cut by 4 bases and J by 0 bases, with 8 bases left in between. The CDR3 covers 14 residues. DNA for the CDR3: TGTGCCAGCAGTGGGAGGACTAGCACAGATACGCAGTATTTT. Translated: CASSGRTSTDTQYF.

The table lists this clone with a few counts. The chain joins TRBV9 to TRBJ1-1; 8 nucleotides agree with TRBD1. The J segment lost 2 bases and the V segment lost 4 bases, leaving 4 bases of the junction unmatched. The CDR3 spans 14 residues. Germline loops: CDR1 SGDLS, CDR2 YYNGEE. Here the CDR3 DNA reads TGTGCCAGCAGCTTCGGACAGGGAAACACTGAAGCTTTCTTT. Its translation is CASSFGQGNTEAFF.

Written as DNA, the CDR3 is TGTGCCAGCACCCGGGACAGCCCTTACGAGCAGTACTTC. Translating gives CASTRDSPYEQYF. This sequence joins TRBV5-5 and TRBJ2-7; 7 bases agree with TRBD1. CDR1 and CDR2 from the germline V gene are SGHKS and YYEKEE (reference sequence). CDR3 length: 13 amino acids. The V and J ends lost 6 bases and 4 bases, in that order; junction bases with no gene match: 7.

Points on this clone: The same CDR3 can be traced to other DNA sequences in this sample. CDR3 sequence reads: CASSLVGDTEAFF. The CDR3 coding sequence is TGTGCCAGCAGCTTAGTAGGGGATACTGAAGCTTTCTTT. The rearrangement joins TRBV11-2 to TRBJ1-1; D is possibly TRBD1 (5 bases). There are 13 residues in the CDR3. Looked up from germline, CDR1 is SGHAT and CDR2 is FQNNGV. The V and J ends lost 1 base and 5 bases respectively, with 8 bases between them.

V gene TRBV7-8 combines with J gene TRBJ1-2, with D maybe TRBD1 (6 bases). The CDR3 loop spans 14 amino acids. The germline CDR1 and CDR2 sequences are SGHVS and FQNEAQ. V was shortened by 3 bases and J by 4 bases, with 12 bases between the two germline ends. The CDR3 here is CASSFYRETYGYTF. CDR3 DNA: TGTGCCAGCAGCTTCTACAGGGAAACCTATGGCTACACCTTC. Supplemented by reference TRBV7-8 and TRBJ1-2, the full variable domain reads GAGVSQSPRYKVAKRGQDVALRCDPISGHVSLFWYQQALGQGPEFLTYFQNEAQLDKSGLPSDRFFAERPEGSVSTLKIQRTQQEDSAVYLCASSFYRETYGYTFGSGTRLTVV.

The rearrangement uses TRBV13 and TRBJ2-3; 7 positions agree with TRBD1. The CDR3 consists of 16 residues. Germline V CDR1 and CDR2: PRHDT, FYEKMQ (reference sequence). V lost 5 bases to trimming and J lost 4 bases; unmatched junction nucleotides: 12. The CDR3 DNA is TGTGCCAGCAGCAATCGACAGGGCGAATCCGCAGATACGCAGTATTTT. Amino acid sequence: CASSNRQGESADTQYF.

As DNA, the CDR3 is TGTGCCAGAAGCCAACGCCCCCCCGGGGACTATGGCTACACCTTC. It yields the protein CARSQRPPGDYGYTF. The chain joins TRBV5-3 to TRBJ1-2; D ambiguous. TRBV5-3 is marked as an open reading frame, function uncertain. The germline V and J ends were trimmed by 4 bases and 3 bases, with 16 bases remaining between them. This CDR3 comprises 15 residues.

This clone came up a few times. The rearrangement links TRBV9 to TRBJ2-2; 12 positions agree with TRBD2. CDR3 length: 17 amino acids. The V and J ends lost 1 base and 6 bases, in that order; junction bases with no gene match: 7. Per the germline V gene, CDR1 is SGDLS and CDR2 is YYNGEE. CDR3 in DNA: TGTGCCAGCAGCGTAACGGCTAGCGGGGGGGCCCCCGGGGAGCTGTTTTTT. It yields the protein CASSVTASGGAPGELFF.

The chain has TRBV5-1 and TRBJ1-5, with D possibly being TRBD1 (6 bases). The germline V gene has CDR1 SGHRS and CDR2 YFSETQ. The CDR3 extends over 16 amino acids. V shed 0 bases and J shed 1 base, with 11 bases lying between them. The CDR3 sequence: CASSLEGRGSNQPQHF. The CDR3 nucleotides read TGCGCCAGCAGCTTGGAGGGTAGGGGGAGCAATCAGCCCCAGCATTTT.

V usage is TRBV7-9 and J usage is TRBJ1-5; weak D call: TRBD1 (5 bases). The CDR3 is made up of 11 amino acids. V gave up 11 bases and J gave up 4 bases, with 9 bases separating them. Per germline, CDR1 SEHNR and CDR2 FQNEAQ (reference sequence). The CDR3 coding sequence is TGTGCCGGGGGGAGTAATCAGCCCCAGCATTTT. It translates to CAGGSNQPQHF.

This clone occurred a few times. The rearrangement links TRBV7-9 to TRBJ1-1, with a weak D call TRBD1 (6 bases). Germline-derived CDR1 and CDR2 are SEHNR and FQNEAQ (reference sequence). The ends were cut back, 1 base at V and 1 base at J, with 13 bases in the middle. The CDR3 loop spans 16 amino acids. The CDR3 sequence is CASSLGGPISNTEAFF. For the CDR3, the DNA is TGTGCCAGCAGCTTAGGGGGGCCGATCTCGAACACTGAAGCTTTCTTT.

The chain is built from TRBV7-9 and TRBJ1-2, with D possibly being TRBD1 (6 bases). Germline V CDR1 and CDR2: SEHNR, FQNEAQ (reference sequence). There are 11 residues in the CDR3. Trimming pared 4 bases from V and 8 bases from J, leaving 8 bases between. The DNA for the CDR3 is TGTGCCAGCAGCTCAGGGGAAGGCTACACCTTC. Encoded protein: CASSSGEGYTF.

This clone appeared a few times. The chain has TRBV27 and TRBJ2-7; the match to TRBD1 covers 9 bases. The CDR3 length is 17 residues. The V gene's germline CDR1 is MNHEY and CDR2 SMNVEV (reference sequence). The V and J ends lost 3 bases and 3 bases, in that order; junction bases with no gene match: 12. The CDR3 nucleotides are TGTGCCAGCAGTTTTAAGTATAGTGGGACAGGGTTCTACGAGCAGTACTTC. Its protein product is CASSFKYSGTGFYEQYF.

The chain couples TRBV29-1 to TRBJ2-1, with 8 bases identical to TRBD1. Germline lookup yields CDR1 SQVTM and CDR2 ANQGSEA. V dropped 6 bases and J dropped 6; count of bases not matched to a gene: 4. The CDR3 covers 12 residues. CDR3 sequence: CSVTGTGNEQFF. The CDR3, as DNA: TGCAGCGTGACCGGGACAGGCAATGAGCAGTTCTTC.